The rows below give T cell receptor beta chains drawn from one sample of a study of blood T cell repertoires in COVID-19. Sequencing was performed with immunoSEQ multiplex PCR; in TCRdb, only in-frame clones are kept and a portion is missing. The data hold 200,000 or so clones, with around nine tenths observed a single time. The sample was peripheral blood. These receptor sequences come from a man aged 55 to 70 who had recovered from COVID-19. Both conserved end residues are part of each CDR3. Fields, in order: V gene, clone size, J gene, D gene, CDR3 protein, CDR3 DNA. A D gene is named only where the DNA matches it firmly. Clone size is not always given. Where it is, it says once, few, many or a class for expanded clones.

>TRBV19|-|TRBJ2-3|TRBD2
CASSIQLAGVVDTQYF
TGTGCCAGTAGTATTCAGCTAGCGGGAGTGGTAGATACGCAGTATTTT
>TRBV28|-|TRBJ1-1|-
CASSGSGVAEAFF
TGTGCCAGCAGTGGTTCGGGGGTCGCTGAAGCTTTCTTT
>TRBV28|-|TRBJ2-1|-
CASSPYNEQFF
TGTGCCAGCAGTCCTTACAATGAGCAGTTCTTC
>TRBV7-9|-|TRBJ1-5|-
CASSLGGRGGQPQHF
TGTGCCAGCAGCTTAGGTGGGAGGGGAGGTCAGCCCCAGCATTTT
>TRBV27|few|TRBJ2-7|TRBD1
CASSLRGRDEQYF
TGTGCCAGCAGCCTCAGGGGGCGCGACGAGCAGTACTTC
>TRBV30|-|TRBJ1-6|TRBD1
CAFRDRAYSSYNSPLHF
TGTGCCTTCCGGGACAGGGCATATAGCTCCTATAATTCACCCCTCCACTTT
>TRBV7-8|-|TRBJ2-5|TRBD1
CASSLADRRQETQYF
TGTGCCAGCAGCTTAGCGGACAGGAGACAAGAGACCCAGTACTTC
>TRBV29-1|-|TRBJ2-5|TRBD2
CSVGASGTAGETQYF
TGCAGCGTTGGGGCGAGCGGGACGGCGGGAGAGACCCAGTACTTC
>TRBV6-1|-|TRBJ2-5|TRBD2
CASSELLAGGRTTQYF
TGTGCCAGCAGTGAGCTCTTGGCGGGAGGGCGAACGACCCAGTACTTC
>TRBV18|-|TRBJ2-2|TRBD1
CASQGQGVSGELFF
TGTGCCAGCCAAGGACAGGGAGTTTCCGGGGAGCTGTTTTTT
>TRBV18|-|TRBJ2-7|-
CASSPPGGEQYF
TGTGCCAGCTCACCACCGGGAGGCGAGCAGTACTTC
>TRBV18|-|TRBJ2-3|-
CASSRLRDTSKDTQYF
TGTGCCAGCTCACGCCTCCGGGACACCTCCAAAGATACGCAGTATTTT
>TRBV21-1|-|TRBJ2-2|-
CASSKTYSSRNTGELFF
TGTGCCAGCAGCAAAACTTATTCTAGCAGGAACACCGGGGAGCTGTTTTTT
>TRBV5-6|-|TRBJ2-3|TRBD2
CASSLERGGTDTQYF
TGTGCCAGCAGCTTGGAACGGGGGGGCACAGATACGCAGTATTTT
>TRBV5-1|-|TRBJ2-2|TRBD1
CASSRFGTDTGELFF
TGCGCCAGCAGCCGATTCGGGACAGACACCGGGGAGCTGTTTTTT
>TRBV7-2|-|TRBJ2-3|TRBD1
CASSYATGADTQYF
TGTGCCAGCAGCTACGCGACAGGGGCGGATACGCAGTATTTT
>TRBV30|few|TRBJ1-3|-
CAWLGNTIYF
TGTGCCTGGCTTGGAAACACCATATATTTT
>TRBV7-9|-|TRBJ2-6|-
CASSWGTSGANVLTF
TGTGCCAGCAGCTGGGGGACTTCTGGGGCCAACGTCCTGACTTTC
>TRBV27|-|TRBJ2-7|TRBD2
CASSLTAGVYEQYF
TGTGCCAGCAGTTTAACAGCGGGAGTTTACGAGCAGTACTTC
>TRBV18|-|TRBJ2-7|-
CASSPGRTDSYEQYF
TGTGCCAGCTCACCCGGACGGACAGATTCCTACGAGCAGTACTTC
>TRBV7-9|-|TRBJ1-1|-
CASSPPGRERAFF
TGTGCCAGCAGCCCTCCGGGACGGGAGAGAGCTTTCTTT
>TRBV19|-|TRBJ1-2|-
CASRLWEQTNYGYTF
TGTGCCAGCCGGCTTTGGGAGCAAACTAACTATGGCTACACCTTC
>TRBV7-9|-|TRBJ2-1|TRBD2
CASSLVRASGSNEQFF
TGTGCCAGCAGCTTAGTTCGGGCTAGCGGGAGCAATGAGCAGTTCTTC
>TRBV24-1|-|TRBJ1-5|-
CATSDPGKGNQPQHF
TGTGCCACCAGTGATCCGGGAAAGGGTAATCAGCCCCAGCATTTT
>TRBV4-1|-|TRBJ2-1|-
CASSQDPGSTGYNEQFF
TGCGCCAGCAGCCAAGACCCCGGAAGTACGGGCTACAATGAGCAGTTCTTC
>TRBV19|-|TRBJ2-7|TRBD1
CASSRGQYFSYEQYF
TGTGCCAGTAGCCGGGGACAGTATTTCTCCTACGAGCAGTACTTC
>TRBV25-1|-|TRBJ2-7|TRBD1
CASSEDRGRFEQYF
TGTGCCAGCAGTGAGGACAGGGGGCGGTTCGAGCAGTACTTC
>TRBV2|-|TRBJ1-2|TRBD1
CASRQGARGYTF
TGTGCCAGCAGGCAGGGGGCAAGGGGCTACACCTTC
>TRBV6-4|-|TRBJ1-1|TRBD1
CASARDRVSTEAFF
TGTGCCAGCGCCCGGGACAGGGTCAGCACTGAAGCTTTCTTT
>TRBV5-1|-|TRBJ1-2|TRBD1
CASSSVNRGNYGYTF
TGCGCCAGCAGCTCCGTAAACAGGGGGAACTATGGCTACACCTTC
>TRBV7-8|-|TRBJ2-2|TRBD2
CASSFLAGTNTGELFF
TGTGCCAGCAGCTTTTTAGCGGGTACGAACACCGGGGAGCTGTTTTTT
>TRBV9|-|TRBJ1-2|-
CASSVDRLGARGYTF
TGTGCCAGCAGCGTAGATCGGCTGGGGGCCCGAGGCTACACCTTC
>TRBV10-3|-|TRBJ2-7|TRBD2
CAIRRTGGSYEQYF
TGTGCCATCAGGAGGACGGGGGGATCCTACGAGCAGTACTTC
>TRBV6-5|once|TRBJ2-3|TRBD2
CASSTGGYDTQYF
TGTGCCAGCAGCACGGGGGGGTACGATACGCAGTATTTT
>TRBV19|once|TRBJ2-5|-
CASSPLLGGAETQYF
TGTGCCAGTAGTCCCCTATTAGGGGGGGCTGAGACCCAGTACTTC
>TRBV9|once|TRBJ2-7|-
CASSVSGTSGYEQYF
TGTGCCAGCAGCGTAAGCGGGACAAGTGGGTACGAGCAGTACTTC
>TRBV3-1/TRBV3-2|-|TRBJ2-1|TRBD2
CASSQVSGAGEGYNEQFF
TGTGCCAGCAGCCAAGTTTCGGGAGCGGGGGAGGGTTACAATGAGCAGTTCTTC
>TRBV5-1|-|TRBJ2-7|TRBD1
CASSFSHFNRGSGSYEQYF
TGCGCCAGCAGTTTTTCCCATTTTAACAGGGGATCTGGGTCCTACGAGCAGTACTTC
>TRBV2|-|TRBJ2-1|TRBD1
CASRGATGSYNEQFF
TGTGCCAGCAGGGGAGCGACAGGGAGCTACAATGAGCAGTTCTTC
>TRBV5-1|-|TRBJ2-7|-
CASSVYSGTQKSEQYF
TGCGCCAGCAGCGTATACTCCGGGACACAAAAATCCGAGCAGTACTTC
>TRBV21-1|-|TRBJ2-7|-
CASSGTPTYEQYF
TGTGCCAGCTCCGGGACTCCGACCTACGAGCAGTACTTC
>TRBV5-1|-|TRBJ1-4|-
CASSFAGATNEKLFF
TGCGCCAGCAGCTTTGCAGGCGCAACTAATGAAAAACTGTTTTTT
>TRBV13|-|TRBJ1-1|-
CASSLRERYTEAFF
TGTGCCAGCAGCTTAAGGGAGAGGTACACTGAAGCTTTCTTT
>TRBV7-3|-|TRBJ2-1|-
CASSPGGGGRGSYNEQFF
TGTGCCAGCAGCCCAGGGGGCGGCGGGAGGGGCTCCTACAATGAGCAGTTCTTC
>TRBV6-5|-|TRBJ1-3|TRBD1
CASSYKGQISGNTIYF
TGTGCCAGCAGTTACAAGGGACAGATCTCTGGAAACACCATATATTTT
>TRBV7-6|-|TRBJ1-2|-
CASSPSNRVGYGYTF
TGTGCCAGCAGCCCGAGCAACAGGGTAGGGTATGGCTACACCTTC
>TRBV7-9|-|TRBJ2-5|TRBD2
CASSFGLAETQYF
TGTGCCAGCAGCTTTGGACTAGCCGAGACCCAGTACTTC